What follows describes a single TCR beta chain. This table comes from immunoSEQ multiplex PCR, and its TCRdb copy is limited to in-frame clones, with some not included. The sample lists some 55,000 clones, around 80% seen once, with approximately 31% in the top ten. Trimming shortened V by 5 bases and J by 0 bases, and 17 bases separated the two germline ends. CDR3 size: 16 residues. The V gene's germline CDR1 is SGHNT and CDR2 YENEEA. The entry originates in a study of lymphopenia after photon versus proton radiotherapy. Sequenced here: peripheral blood, sampled from a patient treated with photon-based radiotherapy. The clonotype comes from a man over 45 with gastric cancer. This rearrangement joins TRBV11-3 to TRBJ2-7, with a tentative D call TRBD2 (5 bases). The CDR3 nucleotides read TGTGCCAGCAGCGCCATCCTAGTAGCGTACTCCTACGAGCAGTACTTC. This sequence encodes CASSAILVAYSYEQYF. Complete variable domain (other parts from reference TRBV11-3 and TRBJ2-7): EAGVVQSPRYKIIEKKQPVAFWCNPISGHNTLYWYLQNLGQGPELLIRYENEEAVDDSQLPKDRFSAERLKGVDSTLKIQPAELGDSAVYLCASSAILVAYSYEQYFGPGTRLTVT.